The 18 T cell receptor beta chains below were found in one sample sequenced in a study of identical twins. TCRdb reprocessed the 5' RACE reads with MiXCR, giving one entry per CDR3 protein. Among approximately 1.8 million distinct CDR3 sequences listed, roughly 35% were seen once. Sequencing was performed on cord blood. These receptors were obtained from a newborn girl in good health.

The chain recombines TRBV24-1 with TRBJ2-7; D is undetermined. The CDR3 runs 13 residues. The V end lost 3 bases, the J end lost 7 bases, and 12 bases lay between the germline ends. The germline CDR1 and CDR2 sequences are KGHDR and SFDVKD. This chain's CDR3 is CATSDTVTNEQYF. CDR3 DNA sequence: TGTGCCACCAGTGATACCGTGACGAATGAGCAGTACTTC.

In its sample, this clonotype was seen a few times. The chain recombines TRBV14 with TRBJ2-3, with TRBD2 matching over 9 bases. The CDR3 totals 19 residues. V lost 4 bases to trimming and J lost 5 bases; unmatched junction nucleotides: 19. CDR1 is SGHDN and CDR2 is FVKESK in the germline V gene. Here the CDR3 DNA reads TGTGCCAGCAGCCTCACAAAGGTTATAGCGGGAGTGCGCGTAGATACGCAGTATTTT. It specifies CASSLTKVIAGVRVDTQYF.

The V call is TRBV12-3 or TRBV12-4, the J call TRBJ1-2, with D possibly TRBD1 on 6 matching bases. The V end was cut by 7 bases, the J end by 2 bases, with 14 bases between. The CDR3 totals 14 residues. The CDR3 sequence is CASTLRGANYGYTF. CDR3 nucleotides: TGTGCCAGCACCCTTCGGGGGGCAAACTATGGCTACACCTTC.

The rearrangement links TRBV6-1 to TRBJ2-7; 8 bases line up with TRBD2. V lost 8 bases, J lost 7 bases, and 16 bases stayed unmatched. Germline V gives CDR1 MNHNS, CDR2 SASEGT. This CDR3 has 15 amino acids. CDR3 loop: CASRNLAGGYNEQYF. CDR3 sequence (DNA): TGTGCCAGCCGCAATTTGGCGGGGGGTTACAATGAGCAGTACTTC.

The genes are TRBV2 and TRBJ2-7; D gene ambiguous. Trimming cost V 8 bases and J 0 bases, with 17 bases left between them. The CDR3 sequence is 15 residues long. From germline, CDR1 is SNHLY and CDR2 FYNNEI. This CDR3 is CASWDEAISSYEQYF. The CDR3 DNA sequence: TGTGCCAGCTGGGATGAGGCTATTAGCTCCTACGAGCAGTACTTC.

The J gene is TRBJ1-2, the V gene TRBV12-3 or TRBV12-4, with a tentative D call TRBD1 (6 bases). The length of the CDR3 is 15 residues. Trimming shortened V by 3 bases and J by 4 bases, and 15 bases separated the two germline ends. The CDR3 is CASSFRGRISYGYTF. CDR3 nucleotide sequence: TGTGCCAGCAGTTTTCGGGGGCGCATTTCCTATGGCTACACCTTC.

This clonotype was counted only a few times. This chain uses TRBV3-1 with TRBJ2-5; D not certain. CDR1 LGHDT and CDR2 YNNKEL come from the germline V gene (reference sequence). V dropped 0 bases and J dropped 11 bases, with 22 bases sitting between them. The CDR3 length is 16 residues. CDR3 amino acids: CASSQDWNPTYNEQYF. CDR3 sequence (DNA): TGTGCCAGCAGCCAAGATTGGAATCCCACCTACAATGAGCAGTACTTC.

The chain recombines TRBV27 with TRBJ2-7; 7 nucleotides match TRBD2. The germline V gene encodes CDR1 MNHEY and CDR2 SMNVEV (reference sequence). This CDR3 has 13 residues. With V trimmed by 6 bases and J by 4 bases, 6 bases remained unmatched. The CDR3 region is CASSKTSWYEQYF. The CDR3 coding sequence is TGTGCCAGCAGCAAGACTAGCTGGTACGAGCAGTACTTC.

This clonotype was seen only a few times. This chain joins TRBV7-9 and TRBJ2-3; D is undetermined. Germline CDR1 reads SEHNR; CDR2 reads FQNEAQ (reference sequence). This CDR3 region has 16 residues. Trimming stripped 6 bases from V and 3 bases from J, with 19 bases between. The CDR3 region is CASRGSDRKGTDTQYF. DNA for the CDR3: TGTGCCAGCAGAGGTTCGGACCGTAAAGGAACAGATACGCAGTATTTT.

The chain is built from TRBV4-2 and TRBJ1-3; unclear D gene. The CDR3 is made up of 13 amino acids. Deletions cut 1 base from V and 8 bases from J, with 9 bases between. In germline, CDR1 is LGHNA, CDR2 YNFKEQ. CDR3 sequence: CASSQGGSYTIYF. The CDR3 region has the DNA TGTGCCAGCAGCCAAGGAGGGTCATACACCATATATTTT.

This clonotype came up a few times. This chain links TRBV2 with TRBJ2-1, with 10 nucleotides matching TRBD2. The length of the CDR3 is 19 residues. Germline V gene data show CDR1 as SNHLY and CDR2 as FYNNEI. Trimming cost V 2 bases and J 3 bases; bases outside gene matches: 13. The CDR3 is CASSEMGSQRGGLYNEQFF. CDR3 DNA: TGTGCCAGCAGTGAAATGGGTTCCCAGCGGGGGGGTCTCTACAATGAGCAGTTCTTC. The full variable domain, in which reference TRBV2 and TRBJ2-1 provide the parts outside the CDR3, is EPEVTQTPSHQVTQMGQEVILRCVPISNHLYFYWYRQILGQKVEFLVSFYNNEISEKSEIFDDQFSVERPDGSNFTLKIRSTKLEDSAMYFCASSEMGSQRGGLYNEQFFGPGTRLTVL.

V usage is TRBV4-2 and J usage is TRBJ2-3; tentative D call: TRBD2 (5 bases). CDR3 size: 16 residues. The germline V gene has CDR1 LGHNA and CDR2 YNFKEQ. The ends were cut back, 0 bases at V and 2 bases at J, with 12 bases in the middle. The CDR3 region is CASSQENGLATDTQYF. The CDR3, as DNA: TGTGCCAGCAGCCAAGAAAATGGGCTAGCCACAGATACGCAGTATTTT.

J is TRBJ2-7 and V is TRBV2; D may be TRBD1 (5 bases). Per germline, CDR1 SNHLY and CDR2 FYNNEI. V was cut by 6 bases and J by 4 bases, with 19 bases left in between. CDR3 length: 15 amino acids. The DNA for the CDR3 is TGTGCCAGCAGCTCACAGGTATCTACGAAGTACGAGCAGTACTTC. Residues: CASSSQVSTKYEQYF.

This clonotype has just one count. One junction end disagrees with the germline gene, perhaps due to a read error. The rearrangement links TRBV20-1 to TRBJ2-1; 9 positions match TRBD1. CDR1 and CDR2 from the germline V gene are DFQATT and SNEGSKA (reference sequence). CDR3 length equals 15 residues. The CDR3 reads CGARDVGQGWGEQFF. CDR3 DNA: TGCGGTGCTAGAGATGTGGGACAGGGATGGGGTGAGCAGTTCTTC.

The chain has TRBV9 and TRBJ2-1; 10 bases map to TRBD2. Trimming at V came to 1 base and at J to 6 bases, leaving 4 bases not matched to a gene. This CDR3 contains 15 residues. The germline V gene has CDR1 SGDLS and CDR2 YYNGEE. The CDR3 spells CASSVQSSGSNEQFF. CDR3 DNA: TGTGCCAGCAGCGTACAATCTAGCGGGAGCAATGAGCAGTTCTTC.

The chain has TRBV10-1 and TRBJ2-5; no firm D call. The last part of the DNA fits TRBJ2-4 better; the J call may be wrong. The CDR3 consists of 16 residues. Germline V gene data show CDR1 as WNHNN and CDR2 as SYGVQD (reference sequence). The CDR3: CASSESTLVDENIQYF. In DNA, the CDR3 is TGCGCCAGCAGTGAGTCTACTCTGGTGGACGAAAACATTCAGTACTTC.

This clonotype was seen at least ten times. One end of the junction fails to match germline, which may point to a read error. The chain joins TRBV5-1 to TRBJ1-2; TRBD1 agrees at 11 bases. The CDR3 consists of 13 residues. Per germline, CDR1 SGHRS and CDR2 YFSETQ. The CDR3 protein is CASSLGTGGGYTF. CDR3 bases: TGTGCCAGCAGCTTAGGGACAGGGGGTGGCTACACCTTC. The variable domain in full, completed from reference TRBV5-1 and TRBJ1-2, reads KAGVTQTPRYLIKTRGQQVTLSCSPISGHRSVSWYQQTPGQGLQFLFEYFSETQRNKGNFPGRFSGRQFSNSRSEMNVSTLELGDSALYLCASSLGTGGGYTFGSGTRLTVV.

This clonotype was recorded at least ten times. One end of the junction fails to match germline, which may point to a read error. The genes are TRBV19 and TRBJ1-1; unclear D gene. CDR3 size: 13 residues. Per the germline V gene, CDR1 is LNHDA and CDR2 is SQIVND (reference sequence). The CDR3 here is CASSIGGNTEAFF. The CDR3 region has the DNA TGTGCCAGCAGTATAGGAGGGAACACTGAAGCTTTCTTT.